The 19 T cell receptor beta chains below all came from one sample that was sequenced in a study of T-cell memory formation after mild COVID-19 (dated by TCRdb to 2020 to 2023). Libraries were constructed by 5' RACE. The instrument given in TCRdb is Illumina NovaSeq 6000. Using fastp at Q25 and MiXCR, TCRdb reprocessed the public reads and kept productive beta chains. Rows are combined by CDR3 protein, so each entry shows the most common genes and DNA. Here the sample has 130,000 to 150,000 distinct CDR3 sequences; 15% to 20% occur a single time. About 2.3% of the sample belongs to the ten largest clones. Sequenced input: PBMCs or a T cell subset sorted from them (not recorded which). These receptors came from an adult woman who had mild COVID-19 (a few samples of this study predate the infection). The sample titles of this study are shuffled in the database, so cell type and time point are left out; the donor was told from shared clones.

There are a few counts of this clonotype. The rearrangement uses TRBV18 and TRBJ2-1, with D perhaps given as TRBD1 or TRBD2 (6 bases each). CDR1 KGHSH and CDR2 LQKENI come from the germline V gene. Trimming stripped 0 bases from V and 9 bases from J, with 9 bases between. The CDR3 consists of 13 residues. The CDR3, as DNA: TGTGCCAGCTCACCACCGGAGGGGGGTGAGCAGTTCTTC. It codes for CASSPPEGGEQFF.

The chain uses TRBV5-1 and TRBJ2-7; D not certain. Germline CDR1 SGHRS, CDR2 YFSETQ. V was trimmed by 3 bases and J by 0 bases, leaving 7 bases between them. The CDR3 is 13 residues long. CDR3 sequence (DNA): TGCGCCAGCAGCTCCAAGACCTCCTACGAGCAGTACTTC. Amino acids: CASSSKTSYEQYF.

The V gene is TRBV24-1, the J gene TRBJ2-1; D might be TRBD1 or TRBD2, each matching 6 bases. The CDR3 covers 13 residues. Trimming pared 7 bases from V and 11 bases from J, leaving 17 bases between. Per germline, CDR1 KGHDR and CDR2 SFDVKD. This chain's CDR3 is CATREGDLSQQFF. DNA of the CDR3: TGTGCCACCAGGGAGGGGGACCTAAGTCAGCAGTTCTTC.

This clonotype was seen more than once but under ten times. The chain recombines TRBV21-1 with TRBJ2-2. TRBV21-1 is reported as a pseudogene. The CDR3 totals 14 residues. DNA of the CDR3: TGTGCCAGCAGCACTCAGTGGAACACCGGGGAGCTGTTTTTT. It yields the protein CASSTQWNTGELFF.

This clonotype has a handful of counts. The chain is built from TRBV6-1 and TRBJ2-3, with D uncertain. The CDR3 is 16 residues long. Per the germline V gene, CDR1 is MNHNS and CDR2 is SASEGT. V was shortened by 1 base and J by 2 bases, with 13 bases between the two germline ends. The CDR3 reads CASSEGKLPLTDTQYF. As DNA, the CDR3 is TGTGCCAGCAGTGAAGGAAAACTCCCTCTCACAGATACGCAGTATTTT.

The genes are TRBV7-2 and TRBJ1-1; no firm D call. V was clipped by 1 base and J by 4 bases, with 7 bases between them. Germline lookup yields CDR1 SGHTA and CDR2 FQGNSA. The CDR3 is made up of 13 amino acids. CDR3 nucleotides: TGTGCCAGCAGCTTAGAAACAGCCACTGAAGCTTTCTTT. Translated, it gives CASSLETATEAFF.

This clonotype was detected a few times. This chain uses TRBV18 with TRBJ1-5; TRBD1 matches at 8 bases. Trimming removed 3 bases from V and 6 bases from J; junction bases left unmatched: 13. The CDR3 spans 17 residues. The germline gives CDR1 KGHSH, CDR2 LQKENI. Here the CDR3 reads CASSPLGQGSESQPQHF. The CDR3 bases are TGTGCCAGCTCACCCCTCGGACAGGGTTCGGAAAGTCAGCCCCAGCATTTT.

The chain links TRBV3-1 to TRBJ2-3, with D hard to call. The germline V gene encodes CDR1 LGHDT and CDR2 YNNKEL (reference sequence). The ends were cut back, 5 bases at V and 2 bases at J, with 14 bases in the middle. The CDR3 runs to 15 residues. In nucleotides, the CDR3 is TGTGCCAGCAGCTCCGGGTCTTCGAACACAGATACGCAGTATTTT. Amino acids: CASSSGSSNTDTQYF.

The CDR3 reads CASSVIVGGAEQFF. The DNA for the CDR3 is TGTGCCAGCAGCGTAATTGTCGGGGGCGCGGAGCAGTTCTTC. The genes are TRBV7-3 and TRBJ2-1; the D gene could be TRBD1 or TRBD2 (6 bases each). V dropped 5 bases and J dropped 10 bases, with 18 bases sitting between them. Germline V CDR1 and CDR2: SGHTA, FQGTGA. This CDR3 has 14 amino acids.

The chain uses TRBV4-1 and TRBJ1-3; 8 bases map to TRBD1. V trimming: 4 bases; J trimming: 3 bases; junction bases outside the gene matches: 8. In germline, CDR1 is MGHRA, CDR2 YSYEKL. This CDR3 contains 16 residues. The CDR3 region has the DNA TGCGCCAGCAGCCGCCTACAGGGGGATAATGGAAACACCATATATTTT. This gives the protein CASSRLQGDNGNTIYF.

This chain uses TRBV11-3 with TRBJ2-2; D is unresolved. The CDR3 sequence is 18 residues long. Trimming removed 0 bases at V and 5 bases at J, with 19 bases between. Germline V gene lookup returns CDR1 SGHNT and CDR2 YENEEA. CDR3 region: CASSLDQFGPEGTGELFF. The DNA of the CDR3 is TGTGCCAGCAGCTTAGATCAATTCGGCCCAGAAGGAACCGGGGAGCTGTTTTTT.

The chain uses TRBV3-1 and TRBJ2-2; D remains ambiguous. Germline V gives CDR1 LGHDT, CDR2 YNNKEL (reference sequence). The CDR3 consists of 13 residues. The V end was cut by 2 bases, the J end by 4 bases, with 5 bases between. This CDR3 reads CASSQYTTGELFF. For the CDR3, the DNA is TGTGCCAGCAGCCAATACACCACCGGGGAGCTGTTTTTT.

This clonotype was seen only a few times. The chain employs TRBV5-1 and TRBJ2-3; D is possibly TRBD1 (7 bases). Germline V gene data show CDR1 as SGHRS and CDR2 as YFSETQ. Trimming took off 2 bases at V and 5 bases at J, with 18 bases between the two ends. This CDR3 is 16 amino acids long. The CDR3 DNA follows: TGCGCCAGCAGCTTCCCACAGGGGACGGGGGAAGATACGCAGTATTTT. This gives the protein CASSFPQGTGEDTQYF.

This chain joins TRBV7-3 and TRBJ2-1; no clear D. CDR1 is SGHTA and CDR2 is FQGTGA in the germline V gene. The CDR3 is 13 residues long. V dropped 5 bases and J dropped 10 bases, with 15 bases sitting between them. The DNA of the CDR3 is TGTGCCAGCAGCCTTGTGGCTTTGGCGGAGCAGTTCTTC. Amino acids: CASSLVALAEQFF. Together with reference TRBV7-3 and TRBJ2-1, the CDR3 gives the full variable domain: GAGVSQTPSNKVTEKGKYVELRCDPISGHTALYWYRQSLGQGPEFLIYFQGTGAADDSGLPNDRFFAVRPEGSVSTLKIQRTERGDSAVYLCASSLVALAEQFFGPGTRLTVL.

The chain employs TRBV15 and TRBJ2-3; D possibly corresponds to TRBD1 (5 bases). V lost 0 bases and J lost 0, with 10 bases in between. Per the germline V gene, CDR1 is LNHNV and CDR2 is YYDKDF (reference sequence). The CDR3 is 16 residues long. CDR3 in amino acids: CATSRDRRQSTDTQYF. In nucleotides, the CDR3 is TGTGCCACCAGCAGAGATCGAAGACAGAGCACAGATACGCAGTATTTT. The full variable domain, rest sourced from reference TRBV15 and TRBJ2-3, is DAMVIQNPRYQVTQFGKPVTLSCSQTLNHNVMYWYQQKSSQAPKLLFHYYDKDFNNEADTPDNFQSRRPNTSFCFLDIRSPGLGDTAMYLCATSRDRRQSTDTQYFGPGTRLTVL.

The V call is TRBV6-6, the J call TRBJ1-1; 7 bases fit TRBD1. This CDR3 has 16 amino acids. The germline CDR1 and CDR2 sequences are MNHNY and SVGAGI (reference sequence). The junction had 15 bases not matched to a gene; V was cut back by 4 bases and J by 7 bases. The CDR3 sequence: CASSFPRTGAGVEAFF. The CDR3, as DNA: TGTGCCAGCAGTTTTCCACGGACAGGTGCGGGGGTTGAAGCTTTCTTT.

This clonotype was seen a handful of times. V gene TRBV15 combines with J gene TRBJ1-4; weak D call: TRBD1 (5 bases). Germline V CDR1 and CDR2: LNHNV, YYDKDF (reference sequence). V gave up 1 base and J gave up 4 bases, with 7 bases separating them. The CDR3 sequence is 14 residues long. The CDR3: CATSRGGVNEKLFF. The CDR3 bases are TGTGCCACCAGCAGAGGGGGGGTTAATGAAAAACTGTTTTTT.

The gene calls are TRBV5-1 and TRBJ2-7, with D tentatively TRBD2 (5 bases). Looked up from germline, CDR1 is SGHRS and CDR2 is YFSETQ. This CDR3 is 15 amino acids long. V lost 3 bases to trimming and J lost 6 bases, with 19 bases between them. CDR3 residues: CASSSSITRPSEQYF. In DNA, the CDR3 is TGCGCCAGCAGCTCATCAATCACTAGACCCAGCGAGCAGTACTTC.

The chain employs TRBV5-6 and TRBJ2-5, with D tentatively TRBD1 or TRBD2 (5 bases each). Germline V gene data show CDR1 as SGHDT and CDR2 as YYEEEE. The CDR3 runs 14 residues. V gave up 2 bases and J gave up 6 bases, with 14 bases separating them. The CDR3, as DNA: TGTGCCAGCAGCTTAGACGCCTCGGGGCAGACCCAGTACTTC. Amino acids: CASSLDASGQTQYF.